This entry lists 6 T cell receptor beta chains sequenced from one sample in a study of blood T cell repertoires in COVID-19. Sequenced by immunoSEQ multiplex PCR; TCRdb stores in-frame clones only, minus some. The data contain around 100,000 clones, about nine tenths of them seen just once; the ten biggest clones take up 4.9%. Sample: peripheral blood. These receptor sequences come from a woman of 80 years or more with acute or convalescent COVID-19.

This clone was detected only once. The chain links TRBV3-1 (or the pseudogene TRBV3-2) to TRBJ2-7; 8 bases fit TRBD1. J was trimmed by 2 bases and V by 3 bases; bases with no gene match: 12. Germline values: CDR1 LGHDT, CDR2 YNNKEL (reference sequence). The CDR3 sequence is 17 residues long. Here the CDR3 DNA reads TGTGCCAGCAGCCAGGTGGGGCAGGGGGCACCGCCCTACGAGCAGTACTTC. It encodes CASSQVGQGAPPYEQYF.

V gene TRBV9 combines with J gene TRBJ1-1; 8 bases line up with TRBD1. This CDR3 is 15 amino acids long. The V gene end was trimmed by 6 bases and the J gene end by 4 bases; junction bases not matched to a gene: 11. Germline V lookup: CDR1 SGDLS, CDR2 YYNGEE. CDR3 DNA: TGTGCCAGCACGTCATTCGGCAGGGGGCCCACTGAAGCTTTCTTT. Its translation is CASTSFGRGPTEAFF.

The chain recombines TRBV18 with TRBJ1-3; tentatively, D is TRBD1 (5 bases). CDR1 and CDR2 (germline): KGHSH, LQKENI. The CDR3 loop spans 14 amino acids. Trimming pared 3 bases from V and 0 bases from J, leaving 6 bases between. In nucleotides, the CDR3 is TGTGCCAGCTCACCGACAGACTCTGGAAACACCATATATTTT. Encoded protein: CASSPTDSGNTIYF.

This chain connects TRBV9 to TRBJ1-6; no definite D call. The ends were cut back, 0 bases at V and 7 bases at J, with 5 bases in the middle. Germline V gene sequence: CDR1 SGDLS, CDR2 YYNGEE. The CDR3 length is 13 residues. CDR3 DNA sequence: TGTGCCAGCAGCGTAGAGCTGAATTCACCCCTCCACTTT. Protein sequence: CASSVELNSPLHF.

The chain carries TRBV11-2 and TRBJ2-1; 8 positions match TRBD1. J was trimmed by 2 bases and V by 3 bases; bases with no gene match: 9. This CDR3 is 17 amino acids long. The germline V gene has CDR1 SGHAT and CDR2 FQNNGV. The CDR3 nucleotides are TGTGCCAGCAGCTTGGACGACAGGGGTATCCCCTACAATGAGCAGTTCTTC. Translating gives CASSLDDRGIPYNEQFF.

This clone appeared once. The rearrangement joins TRBV11-2 to TRBJ2-5; 7 nucleotides align to TRBD1. V gave up 4 bases and J gave up 3 bases; unmatched junction bases: 2. Germline CDR1 is SGHAT and CDR2 is FQNNGV. The length of the CDR3 is 13 residues. The CDR3 loop reads CASSSGQKETQYF. The CDR3 bases are TGTGCCAGCAGCTCGGGACAGAAAGAGACCCAGTACTTC.